The sequence of this T cell receptor beta chain was determined in a study of cytomegalovirus exposure and HLA in healthy donors. Study information: A subsequent analysis reported that the 110 or so validation repertoires were produced on the same platform that had also been used for the 666 first-cohort repertoires.

Some clones are missing from TCRdb's copy, which holds only in-frame ones; the method was immunoSEQ multiplex PCR. This table holds some 120,000 clones, 85% to 90% found once. Trimming left V 4 bases short and J 5 bases short, with 17 bases between. The CDR3 covers 15 residues. Germline V gene data show CDR1 as MGHDK and CDR2 as SYGVNS. General study results and limits: The majority of TCR sequences were rare, yet some public TCRs appeared in many donors. Specific recognition of CMV antigens was confirmed in vitro for three chains (all CMV-associated).

Of note for this clone: Its cognate antigen is unknown.

This receptor was taken from a woman aged 18-29 years in good health and CMV-seronegative. The sequenced sample was PBMCs. V gene TRBV25-1 combines with J gene TRBJ2-5, with D unclear. CDR3 bases: TGTGCCAGCAGTGTGTCGAGACTGGTGACGGAGACCCAGTACTTC. Its translation: CASSVSRLVTETQYF.